These 19 T cell receptor beta chains were all obtained from the same sample, sequenced in a study of blood T cell repertoires in COVID-19. Sequencing used immunoSEQ multiplex PCR; TCRdb keeps in-frame clones, though not all of them. The table shows approximately 80,000 clones, with 81% occurring only once. Material for sequencing was peripheral blood. Receptors were obtained from a man older than 75 with acute or convalescent COVID-19.

The chain has TRBV7-8 and TRBJ1-1, with D uncertain. The length of the CDR3 is 13 residues. The V end was cut by 3 bases, the J end by 1 base, with 6 bases between. CDR1 is SGHVS and CDR2 is FQNEAQ in the germline V gene. The CDR3 bases are TGTGCCAGCAGCTTTTTAGCGAACACTGAAGCTTTCTTT. Its translation is CASSFLANTEAFF.

The chain has TRBV18 and TRBJ1-1; D is undetermined. This CDR3 contains 13 residues. Germline CDR1 is KGHSH and CDR2 is LQKENI. V was trimmed by 2 bases and J by 4 bases, leaving 8 bases between them. The CDR3 here is CASSPIAGTEAFF. CDR3 in DNA: TGTGCCAGCTCACCAATAGCCGGCACTGAAGCTTTCTTT.

This clone showed up just once. This chain uses TRBV28 with TRBJ2-1, with D possibly TRBD1 on 7 matching bases. The CDR3 contains 14 residues. From germline, CDR1 is MDHEN and CDR2 SYDVKM. Trimming removed 3 bases at V and 4 bases at J, with 10 bases between. The DNA for the CDR3 is TGTGCCAGCAGTTTGGCGGGACAGTACAATGAGCAGTTCTTC. This codes for CASSLAGQYNEQFF.

The chain has TRBV6-5 and TRBJ1-5, with D possibly TRBD1 on 6 matching bases. This CDR3 contains 15 residues. Germline-derived CDR1 and CDR2 are MNHEY and SVGAGI. V lost 6 bases to trimming and J lost 5 bases, with 17 bases between them. The CDR3 DNA is TGTGCCAGCAGAGACCACGGGGGGCGCGATCAGCCCCAGCATTTT. It codes for CASRDHGGRDQPQHF.

This clone was observed a single time. V is TRBV6-5 and J is TRBJ2-5; 8 nucleotides align to TRBD2. The CDR3 extends over 14 amino acids. The germline CDR1 and CDR2 sequences are MNHEY and SVGAGI. Trimming took 6 bases from V and 4 from J; bases not matched to a gene: 7. The chain's CDR3 is CASSRGGRGETQYF. CDR3 nucleotides: TGTGCCAGCAGCCGCGGGGGGCGCGGAGAGACCCAGTACTTC.

The CDR3 region is CASSPNLDSSPYTF. The CDR3 DNA follows: TGCGCCAGCAGCCCAAACCTGGACAGTTCGCCCTACACCTTC. The V and J genes are TRBV5-1 and TRBJ1-2; tentative D call: TRBD1 (6 bases). V was trimmed by 4 bases and J by 10 bases, leaving 20 bases between them. The germline V gene has CDR1 SGHRS and CDR2 YFSETQ. The CDR3 runs to 14 residues.

The genes are TRBV2 and TRBJ2-2; 9 bases agree with TRBD2. The germline CDR1 and CDR2 sequences are SNHLY and FYNNEI. Losses at the gene ends were 4 bases for V and 6 bases for J; bases not matched to a gene: 3. This CDR3 spans 14 amino acids. The CDR3 protein is CASSVSSGAGELFF. The CDR3 DNA sequence: TGTGCCAGCAGTGTGTCTAGCGGGGCCGGGGAGCTGTTTTTT.

The J gene is TRBJ2-1, the V gene TRBV19, with 11 bases lining up with TRBD2. Trimming at V came to 6 bases and at J to 6 bases, leaving 10 bases not matched to a gene. Germline V gene data show CDR1 as LNHDA and CDR2 as SQIVND (reference sequence). The CDR3 consists of 16 residues. CDR3 sequence (DNA): TGTGCCAGTAGCAAACTACTAGCGGGAGCTTTCAATGAGCAGTTCTTC. This translates into CASSKLLAGAFNEQFF.

The chain joins TRBV6-6 to TRBJ1-1; D may be TRBD1 (6 bases). Trimming removed 2 bases from V and 3 bases from J, with 10 bases in between. This CDR3 spans 14 amino acids. In germline, CDR1 is MNHNY, CDR2 SVGAGI (reference sequence). The chain's CDR3 is CASSYDTGYTEAFF. The CDR3 DNA reads TGTGCCAGCAGTTACGACACAGGGTACACTGAAGCTTTCTTT.

This chain links TRBV6-2 or TRBV6-3 with TRBJ2-6, with D possibly TRBD1 on 5 matching bases. This CDR3 contains 19 residues. Trimming shortened V by 6 bases and J by 0 bases, and 21 bases separated the two germline ends. The germline CDR1 and CDR2 sequences are MNHEY and SVGEGT. The CDR3 nucleotides are TGTGCCAGCAGCCCCCTCACCCTGACAGTCTACTCTGGGGCCAACGTCCTGACTTTC. Amino acid sequence: CASSPLTLTVYSGANVLTF.

The sample holds a few counts of this clone. The chain carries TRBV4-3 and TRBJ1-6; 9 nucleotides align to TRBD1. V lost 0 bases, J lost 8 bases, and 14 bases stayed unmatched. The CDR3 runs to 19 residues. Germline CDR1 is LGHNA and CDR2 is YSLEER. Here the CDR3 reads CASSQDLNSGTGSYSPLHF. CDR3 coding DNA: TGCGCCAGCAGCCAAGATCTCAATTCCGGGACAGGGTCTTATTCACCCCTCCACTTT.

This clone was found once. The chain combines TRBV2 with TRBJ2-7, with TRBD2 identical over 7 bases. This CDR3 is built from 13 residues. The V gene end was trimmed by 7 bases and the J gene end by 3 bases; junction bases not matched to a gene: 6. CDR1 is SNHLY and CDR2 is FYNNEI in the germline V gene. The DNA for the CDR3 is TGTGCCAGCACGGGGGGTTTACACTACGAGCAGTACTTC. Translation: CASTGGLHYEQYF.

This clone was seen a few times. V gene TRBV4-1 combines with J gene TRBJ2-7, with no clear D. The V end lost 4 bases, the J end lost 2 bases, and 15 bases lay between the germline ends. Germline V CDR1 and CDR2: MGHRA, YSYEKL. The CDR3 spans 15 residues. CDR3 loop: CASSRTGSDTYEQYF. DNA for the CDR3: TGCGCCAGCAGCCGAACCGGGTCCGATACCTACGAGCAGTACTTC.

The chain joins TRBV24-1 to TRBJ2-1; D may be TRBD2 (6 bases). The CDR3 extends over 15 amino acids. The germline V gene has CDR1 KGHDR and CDR2 SFDVKD. V dropped 2 bases and J dropped 5 bases, with 12 bases sitting between them. The DNA for the CDR3 is TGTGCCACCAGTGATTGGGGTGCGGGAAACAATGAGCAGTTCTTC. Amino acids: CATSDWGAGNNEQFF.

In the case of this clone: A junction end diverges from the germline sequence, so it may reflect a read error. The V and J genes are TRBV15 and TRBJ2-2; D is possibly TRBD1 (5 bases). Germline V gene lookup returns CDR1 LNHNV and CDR2 YYDKDF (reference sequence). This CDR3 is built from 13 residues. DNA of the CDR3: TGTGCCACCAGCGGAGACAGCACCGGGGAGCTGTTTTTT. Translation gives CATSGDSTGELFF.

The V and J genes are TRBV24-1 and TRBJ1-1; no clear D gene. CDR1 is KGHDR, CDR2 SFDVKD, per germline. The V end lost 4 bases, the J end lost 4 bases, and 3 bases lay between the germline ends. The CDR3 contains 11 residues. The CDR3 DNA reads as TGTGCCACCAGTGACCGCACTGAAGCTTTCTTT. Translation: CATSDRTEAFF.

The chain has TRBV6-1 and TRBJ1-1; 8 bases are a match to TRBD1. The CDR3 has 13 residues. V dropped 3 bases and J dropped 7; count of bases not matched to a gene: 4. Germline CDR1 MNHNS, CDR2 SASEGT. This CDR3 is CASSDNRGVEAFF. CDR3 nucleotide sequence: TGTGCCAGCAGTGATAACAGGGGGGTTGAAGCTTTCTTT.

This sequence joins TRBV2 and TRBJ2-4; D may be TRBD1 (5 bases). The CDR3 loop spans 16 amino acids. V lost 4 bases, J lost 0 bases, and 13 bases lay in between. Germline V lookup: CDR1 SNHLY, CDR2 FYNNEI. Here the CDR3 reads CASSVLSGLAKNIQYF. The CDR3 DNA sequence: TGTGCCAGCAGTGTATTGTCAGGGCTAGCCAAAAACATTCAGTACTTC.

V and J are TRBV12-3 or TRBV12-4 and TRBJ1-1; TRBD1 is a possible D gene (5 bases). The CDR3 has 13 residues. V was shortened by 6 bases and J by 2 bases, with 10 bases between the two germline ends. The CDR3 DNA sequence: TGTGCCAGCAGGGTACAGGAAAACACTGAAGCTTTCTTT. It yields the protein CASRVQENTEAFF.